This passage covers 30 T cell receptor beta chains from one sample sequenced in a study. From the RT-PCR reads, TCRdb called clonotypes with MiXCR, one entry per CDR3 protein. The data show approximately 720,000 distinct CDR3 sequences, 12% to 15% seen once. The specimen sequenced was memory CD4+ T cells from blood. These receptors all stem from a female donor in good health, serving as a healthy control.

This clonotype occurred many times. The chain has TRBV20-1 and TRBJ2-1; D is perhaps TRBD2 (6 bases). Germline V lookup: CDR1 DFQATT, CDR2 SNEGSKA (reference sequence). The germline V and J ends were trimmed by 0 bases and 5 bases, with 14 bases remaining between them. CDR3 length: 15 residues. This CDR3 reads CSARDQRGGDNEQFF. CDR3 in DNA: TGCAGTGCTAGAGATCAACGGGGAGGTGACAATGAGCAGTTCTTC.

Regarding this clonotype: One base away lies a much larger clone, so this may be a sequencing read error. The genes are TRBV11-3 and TRBJ2-2; 7 nucleotides agree with TRBD2. V dropped 8 bases and J dropped 2; count of bases not matched to a gene: 2. This CDR3 comprises 13 residues. Germline CDR1 reads SGHNT; CDR2 reads YENEEA. CDR3 sequence reads: CASGDYNTGELFF. CDR3 coding DNA: TGTGCCAGCGGGGACTACAACACCGGGGAGCTGTTTTTT.

This rearrangement joins TRBV20-1 to TRBJ1-2; 7 nucleotides align to TRBD1. Germline CDR1 DFQATT, CDR2 SNEGSKA (reference sequence). J was trimmed by 5 bases and V by 8 bases; bases with no gene match: 17. There are 15 residues in the CDR3. The CDR3 reads CSTYPRGQLGYGYTF. The CDR3 DNA is TGCAGTACTTACCCACGGGGACAGTTGGGGTATGGCTACACCTTC.

CDR3 bases: TGTGCCAGCAGCTTAGCGAAGGGTACAATCTCTGGAAACACCATATATTTT. Protein sequence: CASSLAKGTISGNTIYF. V is TRBV7-9 and J is TRBJ1-3; D gene uncertain. Germline V gene data show CDR1 as SEHNR and CDR2 as FQNEAQ (reference sequence). This CDR3 has 17 residues. The germline V and J ends were trimmed by 0 bases and 0 bases, with 12 bases remaining between them.

The rearrangement uses TRBV2 and TRBJ1-2, with D perhaps TRBD1 (5 bases). CDR1 SNHLY and CDR2 FYNNEI come from the germline V gene. The CDR3 totals 12 residues. Trimming stripped 7 bases from V and 10 bases from J, with 16 bases between. DNA of the CDR3: TGTGCCAGCACCGGGACTGGAGAGCCCTACACCTTC. Residues: CASTGTGEPYTF. Filled out from reference TRBV2 and TRBJ1-2, the complete variable domain reads EPEVTQTPSHQVTQMGQEVILRCVPISNHLYFYWYRQILGQKVEFLVSFYNNEISEKSEIFDDQFSVERPDGSNFTLKIRSTKLEDSAMYFCASTGTGEPYTFGSGTRLTVV.

J is TRBJ1-1 and V is TRBV20-1; D is unclear. V lost 3 bases to trimming and J lost 0 bases, with 11 bases between them. CDR1 DFQATT and CDR2 SNEGSKA come from the germline V gene (reference sequence). This CDR3 is 14 amino acids long. CDR3 in amino acids: CSARDPTMNTEAFF. CDR3 bases: TGCAGTGCTAGGGACCCCACTATGAACACTGAAGCTTTCTTT.

This clonotype appeared a few times. The chain links TRBV5-4 to TRBJ2-5, with TRBD1 matching 7 bases. Trimming at V came to 9 bases and at J to 5 bases, leaving 7 bases not matched to a gene. The CDR3 is 12 residues long. Germline V gives CDR1 SGHNT, CDR2 YYREEE (reference sequence). The CDR3 is CATETGTETQYF. DNA of the CDR3: TGTGCCACCGAGACAGGGACGGAGACCCAGTACTTC.

This clonotype was detected many times. The J gene is TRBJ2-3, the V gene TRBV6-5, with D hard to call. This CDR3 contains 15 residues. Deletions cut 1 base from V and 5 bases from J, with 13 bases between. Germline lookup yields CDR1 MNHEY and CDR2 SVGAGI. CDR3 nucleotide sequence: TGTGCCAGCAGTTACTATAGATTCGAAGGAGATACGCAGTATTTT. It encodes CASSYYRFEGDTQYF.

The chain employs TRBV5-1 and TRBJ2-5, with 9 bases aligning to TRBD2. V shed 6 bases and J 6 bases; nucleotides not matched to a gene: 15. The CDR3 covers 16 residues. The V gene's germline CDR1 is SGHRS and CDR2 YFSETQ. The CDR3 here is CASTRGVAGDSKTQYF. CDR3 nucleotides: TGCGCCAGCACCCGCGGGGTAGCGGGAGATTCGAAGACCCAGTACTTC.

This clonotype was counted many times. The chain links TRBV6-5 to TRBJ1-2, with TRBD1 as a possible D gene (5 bases). From germline, CDR1 is MNHEY and CDR2 SVGAGI. This CDR3 is built from 15 residues. V lost 7 bases and J 5 bases, leaving 20 bases between the germline ends. The CDR3 DNA is TGTGCCAGCAATCCCGGACAAGACATTCAGTATGGCTACACCTTC. As protein: CASNPGQDIQYGYTF.

This clonotype was counted at least ten times. The chain is built from TRBV5-1 and TRBJ2-2; either TRBD1 or TRBD2 may fit D (5 bases each). The CDR3 length is 15 residues. The germline V and J ends were trimmed by 6 bases and 8 bases, with 20 bases remaining between them. Germline loops: CDR1 SGHRS, CDR2 YFSETQ. The CDR3 region has the DNA TGCGCCAGCACCAGGAACCGGGGCGAATCGGGGGAGCTGTTTTTT. Protein sequence: CASTRNRGESGELFF.

This clonotype was picked up a small number of times. The gene calls are TRBV30 and TRBJ1-1; 7 bases are a match to TRBD1. After removal of 4 bases from V and 1 base from J, the junction contained 9 bases not matched to a gene. Germline-derived CDR1 and CDR2 are GTSNPN and SVGIG (reference sequence). This CDR3 region has 15 residues. This CDR3 reads CAWTPRDRANTEAFF. CDR3 nucleotides: TGTGCCTGGACCCCGCGTGACAGGGCGAACACTGAAGCTTTCTTT.

This clonotype showed up just a few times. This sequence joins TRBV6-6 and TRBJ1-6; unclear D gene. The V and J ends lost 6 bases and 10 bases respectively, with 10 bases between them. This CDR3 comprises 12 residues. Germline-derived CDR1 and CDR2 are MNHNY and SVGAGI (reference sequence). CDR3: CASRDAVSPLHF. CDR3 coding DNA: TGTGCCAGCAGGGACGCAGTATCACCCCTCCACTTT.

The chain couples TRBV5-1 to TRBJ2-2, with D possibly matching TRBD2 (6 bases). Germline lookup yields CDR1 SGHRS and CDR2 YFSETQ. CDR3 length equals 14 residues. With 2 bases removed from V and 7 bases from J, the gap between germline ends came to 12 bases. This CDR3 is CASSFTGANGELFF. The CDR3 nucleotides are TGCGCCAGCAGCTTCACGGGAGCTAACGGGGAGCTGTTTTTT.

The V gene is TRBV15, the J gene TRBJ2-5; 8 positions match TRBD1. The V gene end was trimmed by 1 base and the J gene end by 5 bases; junction bases not matched to a gene: 9. The CDR3 totals 16 residues. Germline V CDR1 and CDR2: LNHNV, YYDKDF (reference sequence). In nucleotides, the CDR3 is TGTGCCACCAGCAGAGGGGAGGCAGGGGGCTTGGAGACCCAGTACTTC. Protein sequence: CATSRGEAGGLETQYF.

The chain carries TRBV6-5 and TRBJ2-4, with 8 bases fitting TRBD1. V dropped 0 bases and J dropped 2; count of bases not matched to a gene: 3. This CDR3 has 16 amino acids. CDR1 and CDR2 from the germline V gene are MNHEY and SVGAGI. CDR3 sequence (DNA): TGTGCCAGCAGTTACTCGCAGGGGGCGTCCAAAAACATTCAGTACTTC. Its protein is CASSYSQGASKNIQYF.

This chain joins TRBV6-5 and TRBJ1-2; TRBD1 matches at 8 bases. The ends lost 5 bases at V and 2 bases at J; junction bases unmatched: 10. The CDR3 contains 16 residues. Germline CDR1 and CDR2: MNHEY and SVGAGI. CDR3 DNA: TGTGCCAGCAGTGCCGGGGCAGGGGGCAGGAACTATGGCTACACCTTC. This translates into CASSAGAGGRNYGYTF.

There are a few counts of this clonotype. The chain is built from TRBV7-9 and TRBJ2-1, with 10 bases that match TRBD2. Germline CDR1 reads SEHNR; CDR2 reads FQNEAQ (reference sequence). The CDR3 loop spans 15 amino acids. With 5 bases clipped from V and 9 bases from J, the junction kept 10 bases outside the gene matches. CDR3 nucleotide sequence: TGTGCCAGCAGCCCCGGGTTAGCGGGAGGAACTGAGCAGTTCTTC. Translating gives CASSPGLAGGTEQFF.

V gene TRBV27 combines with J gene TRBJ2-7; 7 positions agree with TRBD2. This CDR3 has 15 residues. The V and J ends lost 6 bases and 0 bases, in that order; junction bases with no gene match: 8. Germline-derived CDR1 and CDR2 are MNHEY and SMNVEV (reference sequence). CDR3 nucleotide sequence: TGTGCCAGCAGACCTGGGGTAGCGGGCTCCTACGAGCAGTACTTC. Its translation: CASRPGVAGSYEQYF.

This chain joins TRBV6-5 and TRBJ1-1; D remains ambiguous. This CDR3 has 14 amino acids. Trimming shortened V by 2 bases and J by 0 bases, and 7 bases separated the two germline ends. Germline V gene lookup returns CDR1 MNHEY and CDR2 SVGAGI. In DNA, the CDR3 is TGTGCCAGCAGTTACGGCCTCATGAACACTGAAGCTTTCTTT. Amino acid sequence: CASSYGLMNTEAFF.

This chain links TRBV7-9 with TRBJ2-2, with a weak D call TRBD1 (6 bases). From germline, CDR1 is SEHNR and CDR2 FQNEAQ (reference sequence). Trimming pared 7 bases from V and 1 base from J, leaving 10 bases between. The CDR3 has 14 amino acids. Here the CDR3 DNA reads TGTGCCAGCACCATGGGACAGAACACCGGGGAGCTGTTTTTT. Protein product: CASTMGQNTGELFF.

The rearrangement links TRBV7-3 to TRBJ2-3, with D perhaps TRBD1 (6 bases). Trimming took 1 base from V and 2 from J, leaving 13 bases between them. Germline values: CDR1 SGHTA, CDR2 FQGTGA. CDR3 length: 16 residues. The CDR3 sequence: CASSLIGGDYTDTQYF. The CDR3 coding sequence is TGTGCCAGCAGCTTAATAGGGGGAGACTACACAGATACGCAGTATTTT.

This clonotype has just a few counts. CDR3 protein: CATSFGQGAYYGYTF. DNA of the CDR3: TGTGCCACCAGCTTCGGTCAGGGGGCGTACTATGGCTACACCTTC. This rearrangement joins TRBV15 to TRBJ1-2; 8 bases agree with TRBD1. V shed 5 bases and J 3 bases; nucleotides not matched to a gene: 8. This CDR3 comprises 15 residues. Germline V gene data show CDR1 as LNHNV and CDR2 as YYDKDF (reference sequence).

As to this clonotype: A junction boundary mismatches the germline segment, possibly from a read error. The rearrangement links TRBV4-1 to TRBJ2-3; 8 nucleotides line up with TRBD2. Germline values: CDR1 MGHRA, CDR2 YSYEKL. The CDR3 has 15 residues. This CDR3 is CASLGGDSGTRESRF. The DNA of the CDR3 is TGCGCCAGCCTCGGGGGAGATAGCGGGACCCGGGAGTCGAGGTTT.

This clonotype was counted between two and nine times. This sequence joins TRBV20-1 and TRBJ2-3; 11 nucleotides line up with TRBD2. This CDR3 has 17 residues. Germline CDR1 reads DFQATT; CDR2 reads SNEGSKA (reference sequence). After removal of 5 bases from V and 1 base from J, the junction contained 11 bases not matched to a gene. The CDR3 loop is CSAETSGARGGTDTQYF. The CDR3 nucleotides read TGCAGTGCTGAGACTAGCGGGGCCCGCGGGGGCACAGATACGCAGTATTTT.

V and J are TRBV28 and TRBJ2-5, with 9 bases fitting TRBD1. The germline V gene has CDR1 MDHEN and CDR2 SYDVKM. The CDR3 extends over 14 amino acids. The V segment lost 5 bases and the J segment 7 bases; nucleotides outside the gene matches: 8. DNA for the CDR3: TGTGCCAGCAGTACCCCGACAGGGGGAGGGACCCAGTACTTC. Encoded protein: CASSTPTGGGTQYF.

The chain has TRBV6-1 and TRBJ2-1; D not resolved. V dropped 1 base and J dropped 4 bases, with 8 bases sitting between them. Germline CDR1 MNHNS, CDR2 SASEGT. There are 14 residues in the CDR3. The CDR3, as DNA: TGTGCCAGCAGTGAAGATGAGGCTTACAATGAGCAGTTCTTC. This sequence encodes CASSEDEAYNEQFF.

The rearrangement links TRBV20-1 to TRBJ2-3, with 11 bases matching TRBD2. The CDR3 has 16 residues. V shed 2 bases, J shed 6 bases, and the junction held 10 bases outside the gene matches. The germline V gene encodes CDR1 DFQATT and CDR2 SNEGSKA (reference sequence). CDR3 nucleotides: TGCAGTGCTAGAAAACTAGCGGGGGACTTCGGGGATACGCAGTATTTT. Its protein is CSARKLAGDFGDTQYF.

The J gene is TRBJ1-2, the V gene TRBV20-1, with 7 nucleotides matching TRBD1. Germline trimming cut 4 bases from V and 4 bases from J; bases unmatched to any gene: 6. This CDR3 is 13 amino acids long. CDR1 DFQATT and CDR2 SNEGSKA come from the germline V gene (reference sequence). The CDR3 nucleotides read TGCAGTGCTATCAGTTGGGACAGCTATGGCTACACCTTC. Its translation: CSAISWDSYGYTF.

Ten or more counts support this clonotype. V is TRBV27 and J is TRBJ2-5, with 7 bases identical to TRBD1. V dropped 5 bases and J dropped 4; count of bases not matched to a gene: 10. This CDR3 contains 15 residues. CDR1 is MNHEY, CDR2 SMNVEV, per germline (reference sequence). Here the CDR3 DNA reads TGTGCCAGCAGTCGATCCCGGGACAGAGGAGAGACCCAGTACTTC. Its protein is CASSRSRDRGETQYF.